Here is one T cell receptor (beta chain) with its context. This sample is drawn from a study of shared clonotypes between healthy human individuals. The authors ran the assay at deep level. Profiled with immunoSEQ multiplex PCR; TCRdb holds only in-frame clones, not every one. The sample includes approximately 530,000 clones, 95% to 97% of them seen just once. The CDR3 length is 13 residues. V gave up 8 bases and J gave up 4 bases, with 14 bases separating them. CDR1 is MNHNS and CDR2 is SASEGT in the germline V gene. This receptor was taken from a woman aged 25 to 39 in good health. The sequenced sample was naive CD4+ T cells sorted from blood. Subset defined: CD45RA+ positively selected. The chain couples TRBV6-1 to TRBJ1-2, with TRBD1 as a possible D gene (6 bases). This CDR3 is CASVSGQFYGYTF. Written as DNA, the CDR3 is TGTGCCAGCGTGTCAGGACAGTTCTATGGCTACACCTTC.